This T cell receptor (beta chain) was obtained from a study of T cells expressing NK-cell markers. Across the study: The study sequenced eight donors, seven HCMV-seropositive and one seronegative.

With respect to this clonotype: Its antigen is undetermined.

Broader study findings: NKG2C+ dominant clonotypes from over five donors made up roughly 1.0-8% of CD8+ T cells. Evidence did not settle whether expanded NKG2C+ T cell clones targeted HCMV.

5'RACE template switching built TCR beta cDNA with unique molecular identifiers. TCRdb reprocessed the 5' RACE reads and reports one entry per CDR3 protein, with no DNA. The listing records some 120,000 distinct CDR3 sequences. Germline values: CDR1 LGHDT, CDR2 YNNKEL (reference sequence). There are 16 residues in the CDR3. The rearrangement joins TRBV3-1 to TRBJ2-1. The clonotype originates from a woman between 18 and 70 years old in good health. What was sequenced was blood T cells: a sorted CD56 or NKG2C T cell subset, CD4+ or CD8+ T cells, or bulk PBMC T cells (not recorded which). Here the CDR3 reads CASSQEWREFYNEQFF.